Sequencing of this T cell receptor beta chain was carried out in a study of cytotoxic CD8 clonotypes in ibrutinib-treated CLL. The CDR3 loop spans 17 amino acids. V trimming: 3 bases; J trimming: 7 bases; junction bases outside the gene matches: 14. Germline CDR1 and CDR2: SGHKS and YYEKEE (reference sequence). Assay: immunoSEQ multiplex PCR; the TCRdb copy retains only in-frame clones and omits some. Here the sample spans nearly 25,000 clones, more than 65% being singletons. This clone was detected a few times. The material was PBMCs, obtained after 12 months of ibrutinib treatment. The gene calls are TRBV5-5 and TRBJ1-4, with TRBD1 matching over 8 bases. This receptor was taken from a human donor with chronic lymphocytic leukemia. In DNA, the CDR3 is TGTGCCAGCAGCTCCTACAGGGGGGACAGTATTGGTGAAAAACTGTTTTTT. It encodes CASSSYRGDSIGEKLFF.